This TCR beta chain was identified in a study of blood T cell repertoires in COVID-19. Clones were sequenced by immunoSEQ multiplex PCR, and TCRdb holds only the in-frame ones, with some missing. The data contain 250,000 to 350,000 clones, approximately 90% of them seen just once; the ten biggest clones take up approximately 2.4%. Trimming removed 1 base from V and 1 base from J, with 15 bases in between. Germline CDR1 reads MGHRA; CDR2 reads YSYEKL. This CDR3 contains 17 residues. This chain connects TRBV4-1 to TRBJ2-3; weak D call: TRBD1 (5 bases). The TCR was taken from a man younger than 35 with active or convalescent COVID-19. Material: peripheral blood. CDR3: CASSQGGRILGTDTQYF. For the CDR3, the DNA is TGCGCCAGCAGCCAAGGGGGCAGAATTTTGGGCACAGATACGCAGTATTTT.